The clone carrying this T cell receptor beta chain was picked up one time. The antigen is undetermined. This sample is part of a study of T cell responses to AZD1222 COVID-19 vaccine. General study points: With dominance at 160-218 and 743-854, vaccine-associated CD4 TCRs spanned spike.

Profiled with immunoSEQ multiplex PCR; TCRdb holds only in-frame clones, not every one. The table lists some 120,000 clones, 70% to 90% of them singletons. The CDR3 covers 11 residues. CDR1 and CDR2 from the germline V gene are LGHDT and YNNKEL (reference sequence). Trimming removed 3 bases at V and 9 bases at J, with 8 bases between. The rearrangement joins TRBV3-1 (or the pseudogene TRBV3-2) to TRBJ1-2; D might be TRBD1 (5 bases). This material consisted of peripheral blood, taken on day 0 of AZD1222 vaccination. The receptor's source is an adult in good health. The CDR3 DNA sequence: TGTGCCAGCAGCCAGGGACGACGCTACACCTTC. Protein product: CASSQGRRYTF.